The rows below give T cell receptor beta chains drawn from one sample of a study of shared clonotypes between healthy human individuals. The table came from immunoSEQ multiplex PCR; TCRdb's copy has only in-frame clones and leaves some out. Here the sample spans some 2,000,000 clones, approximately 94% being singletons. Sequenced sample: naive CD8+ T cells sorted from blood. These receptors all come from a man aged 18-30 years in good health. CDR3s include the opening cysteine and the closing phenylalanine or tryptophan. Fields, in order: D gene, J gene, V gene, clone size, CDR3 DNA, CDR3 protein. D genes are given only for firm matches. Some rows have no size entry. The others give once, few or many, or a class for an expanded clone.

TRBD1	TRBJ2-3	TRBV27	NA	TGTGCCAGCAGCCACGACGGGACAGGTGATACGCAGTATTTT	CASSHDGTGDTQYF
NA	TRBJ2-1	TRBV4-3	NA	TGCGCCAGCAGCCAAGATGCAGGGGTCTCCTACAATGAGCAGTTCTTC	CASSQDAGVSYNEQFF
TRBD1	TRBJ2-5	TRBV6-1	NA	TGTGCCAGCAGTGAAGCCGACAGGGTCCAAGAGACCCAGTACTTC	CASSEADRVQETQYF
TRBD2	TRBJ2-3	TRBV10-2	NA	TGCGCCAGCAGCCCAACTAGCGTACTAGATACGCAGTATTTT	CASSPTSVLDTQYF
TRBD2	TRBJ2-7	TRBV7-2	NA	TGTGCCACCCGGGTGGGGGAGGGTCTCCCCTACGAGCAGTACTTC	CATRVGEGLPYEQYF
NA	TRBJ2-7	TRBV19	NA	TGTGCCAGTAGTATAGACTACAGTAACTCCTACGAGCAGTACTTC	CASSIDYSNSYEQYF
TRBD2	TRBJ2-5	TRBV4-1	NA	TGCGCCAGCAGCCAAGATTACAGAACTAGCGGGGCCGGCGGTGGGACCCAGTACTTC	CASSQDYRTSGAGGGTQYF
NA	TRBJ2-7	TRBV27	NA	TGTGCCAGCAGTCCCCGGAGCTCCTACGAGCAGTACTTC	CASSPRSSYEQYF
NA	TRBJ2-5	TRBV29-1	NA	TGCAGCGTCCTATCGGGGGGACAGCAAGAGACCCAGTACTTC	CSVLSGGQQETQYF
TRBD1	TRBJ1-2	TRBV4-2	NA	TGTGCCAGCAGCCAAGATCCCGGGACAGCTGGTGACTACACCTTC	CASSQDPGTAGDYTF
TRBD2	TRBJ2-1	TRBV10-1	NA	TGCGCCAGCAGTGGGGGATTAGCGGGGGCCCCGAACAATGAGCAGTTCTTC	CASSGGLAGAPNNEQFF
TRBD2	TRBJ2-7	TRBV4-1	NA	TGCGCCAGCAGCCAGAGCGGGGACTACGAGCAGTACTTC	CASSQSGDYEQYF
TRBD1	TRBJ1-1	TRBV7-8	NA	TGTGCCAGCAGCTTACCCCCGACAGGGATGGAGAACACTGAAGCTTTCTTT	CASSLPPTGMENTEAFF
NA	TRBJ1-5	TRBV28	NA	TGTGCCAGCAGTTTAAGACAGGATTATTATAGCAATCAGCCCCAGCATTTT	CASSLRQDYYSNQPQHF
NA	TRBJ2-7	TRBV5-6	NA	TGTGCCAGCCGGGGGCAGGGTGGACACGAGCAGTACTTC	CASRGQGGHEQYF
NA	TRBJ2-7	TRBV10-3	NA	TGTGCCATCAGCCCCGCCAGGCCCTACGAGCAGTACTTC	CAISPARPYEQYF
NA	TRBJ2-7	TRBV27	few	TGTGCCAGCAGTTTTGGGGGCTCCTACGAGCAGTACTTC	CASSFGGSYEQYF
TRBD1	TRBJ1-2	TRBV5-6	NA	TGTGCCAGCAGCTGGGGGGACAGCTCCTATGGCTACACCTTC	CASSWGDSSYGYTF
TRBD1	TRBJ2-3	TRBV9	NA	TGTGCCAGCAGCGTAAATAGGGACAGGGGAGGCACAGATACGCAGTATTTT	CASSVNRDRGGTDTQYF
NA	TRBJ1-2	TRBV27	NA	TGTGCCAGCAGCCCTATTGGACTCCTCTTAGCCGGCTACACCTTC	CASSPIGLLLAGYTF
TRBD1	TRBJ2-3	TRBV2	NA	TGTGCCAGCAGGGGACAGGGAGGGACAGATACGCAGTATTTT	CASRGQGGTDTQYF
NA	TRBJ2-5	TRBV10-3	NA	TGTGCCAGCAGGAGGGACCACACACAAGAGACCCAGTACTTC	CASRRDHTQETQYF
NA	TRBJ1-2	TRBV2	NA	TGTGCCAGCGCTGGCTCGGGGGCATATGGCTACACCTTC	CASAGSGAYGYTF
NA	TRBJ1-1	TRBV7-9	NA	TGTGCCAGCAGCCCCATGGGCGGGACCGAAGCTTTCTTT	CASSPMGGTEAFF
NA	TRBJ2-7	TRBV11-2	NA	TGTGCCAGCAGCTTTATTGCCCTGTACCATAACGAGCAGTACTTC	CASSFIALYHNEQYF
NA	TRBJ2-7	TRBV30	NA	TGTGCCTGGACCACCCCCGGGACTCCTACTTACGAGCAGTACTTC	CAWTTPGTPTYEQYF
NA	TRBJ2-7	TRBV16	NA	TGTGCCAGCAGCCAATCAAGAGGGGGGAGTCTCGAGCAGTACTTC	CASSQSRGGSLEQYF
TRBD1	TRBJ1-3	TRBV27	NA	TGTGCCAGCACATCACTTAGCCCAGGGGGCGCGGGTGGAAACACCATATATTTT	CASTSLSPGGAGGNTIYF
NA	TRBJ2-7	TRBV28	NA	TGTGCCAGCAGTAGACTGGGACTGGCCTCCTACGAGCAGTACTTC	CASSRLGLASYEQYF
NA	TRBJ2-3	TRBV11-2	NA	TGTGCCAGCAGCTTAGCAGCGGCCGGCACAGATACGCAGTATTTT	CASSLAAAGTDTQYF
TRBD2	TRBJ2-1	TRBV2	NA	TGTGCCAGCAGCGTAGCGGGAGGCCTACCGTACAATGAGCAGTTCTTC	CASSVAGGLPYNEQFF
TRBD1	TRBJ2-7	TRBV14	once	TGTGCCAGTCACGATCGACAGGGAATCCTTTACGAGCAGTACTTC	CASHDRQGILYEQYF
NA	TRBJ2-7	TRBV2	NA	TGTGCCAGCAGGCAATCCTACGAGCAGTACTTC	CASRQSYEQYF
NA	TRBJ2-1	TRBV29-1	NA	TGCAGCGTAGAAAAACTAGTTTCCTACAATGAGCAGTTCTTC	CSVEKLVSYNEQFF
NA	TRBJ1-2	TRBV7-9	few	TGTGCCAGCAGCTTAGAGGGGACGGCCTATGGCTACACCTTC	CASSLEGTAYGYTF
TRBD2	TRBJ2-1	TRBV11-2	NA	TGTGCCAGCAGCCCCGGGAGGAACGGAAACAATGAGCAGTTCTTC	CASSPGRNGNNEQFF
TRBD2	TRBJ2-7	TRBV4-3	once	TGCGCCAGCAGCCAAGGGGGGGGAGGCGCCTACGAGCAGTACTTC	CASSQGGGGAYEQYF
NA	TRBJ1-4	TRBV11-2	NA	TGTGCCAGCAGCTCGACAGCAACTAATGAAAAACTGTTTTTT	CASSSTATNEKLFF
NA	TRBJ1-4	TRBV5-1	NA	TGCGCCAGTGGGGACGGAATAAATGAAAAACTGTTTTTT	CASGDGINEKLFF
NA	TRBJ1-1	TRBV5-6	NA	TGTGCCAGCAGCTTGACAGCCACCCCCACTGAAGCTTTCTTT	CASSLTATPTEAFF
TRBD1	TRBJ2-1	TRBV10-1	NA	TGCGCCAGCAGGGGGGACAGCCCTGAGCAGTTCTTC	CASRGDSPEQFF
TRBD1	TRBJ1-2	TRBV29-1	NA	TGCAGCGTGATGACAGGGGTCGACTACACCTTC	CSVMTGVDYTF
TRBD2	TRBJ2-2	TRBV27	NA	TGTGCCAGCAGGGGACTAGCGGCGGACACCGGGGAGCTGTTTTTT	CASRGLAADTGELFF
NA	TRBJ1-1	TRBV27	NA	TGTGCCAGCAGTTTTGGGGCGACGAACACTGAAGCTTTCTTT	CASSFGATNTEAFF
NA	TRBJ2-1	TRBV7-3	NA	TGTGCCAGCAGCGTCTCGGGAGACAATGAGCAGTTCTTC	CASSVSGDNEQFF
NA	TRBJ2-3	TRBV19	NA	TGTGCCAGTAGTGCCAAGGATTTAGCGTACCAAAGTACAGATACGCAGTATTTT	CASSAKDLAYQSTDTQYF
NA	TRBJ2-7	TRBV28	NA	TGTGCCACCGAGCGGGCCGGCTCCTACGAGCAGTACTTC	CATERAGSYEQYF
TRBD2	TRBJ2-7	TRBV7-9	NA	TGTGCCAGCAGCCCTTCTAGCGGGGGGTACGAGCAGTACTTC	CASSPSSGGYEQYF
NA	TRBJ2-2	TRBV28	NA	TGTGCCAGCAGTGGGGGGTCTAGTAACACCGGGGAGCTGTTTTTT	CASSGGSSNTGELFF
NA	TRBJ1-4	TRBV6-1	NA	TGTGCCAGCAGACGTAATAATGAAAAACTGTTTTTT	CASRRNNEKLFF
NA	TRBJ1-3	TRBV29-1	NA	TGCAGCGTTGAAGATGTACCCTCTGGAAACACCATATATTTT	CSVEDVPSGNTIYF
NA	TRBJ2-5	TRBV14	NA	TGTGCCAGCAGCCAGGGCAGGGACCCCCGGGAGACCCAGTACTTC	CASSQGRDPRETQYF
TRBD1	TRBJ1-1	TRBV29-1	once	TGCAGCGTTGGCCCGGGACAGAAGAACACTGAAGCTTTCTTT	CSVGPGQKNTEAFF
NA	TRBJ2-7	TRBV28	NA	TGTGCCAGCAGTTTCGGGGGACAGTACTCCTACGAGCAGTACTTC	CASSFGGQYSYEQYF
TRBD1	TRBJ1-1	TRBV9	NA	TGTGCCAGCAGCCCAGAAGGGACAGGGTACACTGAAGCTTTCTTT	CASSPEGTGYTEAFF